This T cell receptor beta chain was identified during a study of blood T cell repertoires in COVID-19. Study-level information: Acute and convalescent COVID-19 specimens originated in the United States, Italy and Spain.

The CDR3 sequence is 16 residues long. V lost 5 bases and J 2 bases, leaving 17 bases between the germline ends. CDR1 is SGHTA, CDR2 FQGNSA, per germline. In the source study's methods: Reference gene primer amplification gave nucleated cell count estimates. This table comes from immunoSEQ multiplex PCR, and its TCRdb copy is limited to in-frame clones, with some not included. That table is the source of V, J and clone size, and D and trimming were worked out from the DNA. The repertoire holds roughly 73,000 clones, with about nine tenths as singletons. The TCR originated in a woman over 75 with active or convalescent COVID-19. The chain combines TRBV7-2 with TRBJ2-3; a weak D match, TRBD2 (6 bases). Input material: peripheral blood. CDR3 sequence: CASSLGRGTPTDTQYF. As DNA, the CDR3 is TGTGCCAGCAGCCTAGGACGGGGGACGCCCACAGATACGCAGTATTTT. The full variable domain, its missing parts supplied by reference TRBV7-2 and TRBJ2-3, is GAGVSQSPSNKVTEKGKDVELRCDPISGHTALYWYRQSLGQGLEFLIYFQGNSAPDKSGLPSDRFSAERTGGSVSTLTIQRTQQEDSAVYLCASSLGRGTPTDTQYFGPGTRLTVL.